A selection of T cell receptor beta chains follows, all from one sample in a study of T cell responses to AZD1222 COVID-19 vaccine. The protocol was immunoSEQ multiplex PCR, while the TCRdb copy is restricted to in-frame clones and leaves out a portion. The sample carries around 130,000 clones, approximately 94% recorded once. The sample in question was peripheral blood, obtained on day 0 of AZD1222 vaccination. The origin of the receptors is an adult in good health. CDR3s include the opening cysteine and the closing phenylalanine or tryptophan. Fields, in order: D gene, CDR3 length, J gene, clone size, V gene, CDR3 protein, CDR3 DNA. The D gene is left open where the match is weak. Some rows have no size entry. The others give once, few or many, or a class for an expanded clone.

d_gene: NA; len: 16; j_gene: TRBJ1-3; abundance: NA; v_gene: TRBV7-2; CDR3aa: CASSLDRGGAGNTIYF; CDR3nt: TGTGCCAGCAGCTTAGACCGGGGTGGGGCTGGAAACACCATATATTTT
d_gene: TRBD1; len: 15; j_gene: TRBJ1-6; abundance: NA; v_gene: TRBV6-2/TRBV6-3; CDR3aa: CASSYQGVQSSPLHF; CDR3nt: TGTGCCAGCAGTTATCAGGGGGTTCAGAGTTCACCCCTCCACTTT
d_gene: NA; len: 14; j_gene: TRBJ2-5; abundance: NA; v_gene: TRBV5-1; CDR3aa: CASSLELAGETQYF; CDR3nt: TGCGCCAGCAGCTTGGAACTAGCCGGGGAGACCCAGTACTTC
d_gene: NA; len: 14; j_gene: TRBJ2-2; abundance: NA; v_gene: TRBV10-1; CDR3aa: CASSGVSATGELFF; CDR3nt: TGCGCCAGCAGTGGTGTAAGCGCTACCGGGGAGCTGTTTTTT
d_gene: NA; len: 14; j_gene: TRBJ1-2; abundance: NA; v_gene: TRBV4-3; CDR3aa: CASSQDRQPYGYTF; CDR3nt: TGCGCCAGCAGCCAAGATAGACAGCCCTATGGCTACACCTTC
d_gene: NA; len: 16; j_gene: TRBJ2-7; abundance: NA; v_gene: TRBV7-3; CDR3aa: CASSLTGSSTRYEQYF; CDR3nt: TGTGCCAGCAGCTTAACGGGCAGTTCCACGAGGTACGAGCAGTACTTC
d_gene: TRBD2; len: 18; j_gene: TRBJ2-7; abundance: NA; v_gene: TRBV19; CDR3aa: CASSGAGLAGGDIYEQYF; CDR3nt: TGTGCCAGTAGTGGCGCGGGACTAGCGGGAGGAGACATCTACGAGCAGTACTTC
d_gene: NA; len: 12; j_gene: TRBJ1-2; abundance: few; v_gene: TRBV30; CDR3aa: CAWSVFRGFDTF; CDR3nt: TGTGCCTGGAGTGTATTTAGGGGGTTCGACACCTTC
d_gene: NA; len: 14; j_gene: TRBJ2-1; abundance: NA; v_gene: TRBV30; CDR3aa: CAWSMGVSYNEQFF; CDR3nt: TGTGCCTGGAGTATGGGGGTTTCCTACAATGAGCAGTTCTTC
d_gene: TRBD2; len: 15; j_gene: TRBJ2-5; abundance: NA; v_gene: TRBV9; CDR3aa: CASSELAGTSETQYF; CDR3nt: TGTGCCAGCAGCGAACTAGCGGGAACGTCAGAGACCCAGTACTTC
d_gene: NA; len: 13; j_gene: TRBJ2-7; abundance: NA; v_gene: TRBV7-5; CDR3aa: CVRSPQISYEQYF; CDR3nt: TGTGTCAGAAGCCCACAGATTTCCTACGAGCAGTACTTC
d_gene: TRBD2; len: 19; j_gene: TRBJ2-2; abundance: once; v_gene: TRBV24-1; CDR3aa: CATSDSIGAGGLNTGELFF; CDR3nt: TGTGCCACCAGTGACTCTATTGGCGCGGGAGGGCTGAACACCGGGGAGCTGTTTTTT